A selection of T cell receptor beta chains follows, all from one sample in a study of PD-L1 blockade in urothelial cancer. Sequencing used immunoSEQ multiplex PCR; TCRdb keeps in-frame clones, though not all of them. Of roughly 63,000 clones detected, 80% to 85% appear once; the ten largest clones hold roughly 3.2%. The sequenced sample was PBMCs, obtained around atezolizumab (anti-PD-L1) treatment. Receptors originate from a man between 65 and 85 years old with urothelial cancer. The CDR3 runs from the conserved cysteine through the conserved F or W. The D gene is left open where the match is weak. Not every row has a clone size; where given, it reads once, few, many or a size class.

J | V | D | size | CDR3 | DNA
TRBJ2-7 | TRBV7-2 | TRBD2 | - | CASSFAGTSGEQYF | TGTGCCAGCAGCTTCGCCGGGACTAGCGGAGAGCAGTACTTC
TRBJ2-1 | TRBV13 | - | - | CASSLSYRNEQFF | TGTGCCAGCAGCTTGAGTTACCGCAATGAGCAGTTCTTC
TRBJ2-5 | TRBV5-1 | TRBD2 | once | CASSLGNSGRGTETQYF | TGCGCCAGCAGCTTGGGTAATAGCGGGAGAGGCACAGAGACCCAGTACTTC
TRBJ2-3 | TRBV5-4 | TRBD2 | - | CASSTGTSGTDTQYF | TGTGCCAGCAGCACCGGGACTAGCGGCACAGATACGCAGTATTTT
TRBJ2-7 | TRBV15 | - | - | CATSRVSPAEGQYF | TGTGCCACCAGCAGAGTTTCCCCGGCGGAGGGTCAGTACTTC
TRBJ2-1 | TRBV2 | TRBD1 | - | CASDRARSYNEQFF | TGTGCCAGTGACAGGGCCCGCTCCTACAATGAGCAGTTCTTC
TRBJ1-4 | TRBV7-9 | - | few | CASSLRTTRKLFF | TGTGCCAGCAGCTTGAGAACCACGCGGAAACTGTTTTTT
TRBJ2-7 | TRBV2 | - | - | CASSEGSRTSYEQYF | TGTGCCAGCAGTGAGGGGAGTAGGACGTCCTACGAGCAGTACTTC
TRBJ2-5 | TRBV6-5 | TRBD1 | - | CASSYVAGGPQETQYF | TGTGCCAGCAGTTACGTGGCAGGGGGCCCCCAAGAGACCCAGTACTTC
TRBJ2-5 | TRBV7-8 | - | - | CASSFRVGWETQYF | TGTGCCAGCAGCTTTCGGGTCGGTTGGGAGACCCAGTACTTC
TRBJ2-3 | TRBV2 | TRBD2 | - | CASRAGTSSTDTQYF | TGTGCCAGCAGAGCCGGGACTAGTAGTACAGATACGCAGTATTTT
TRBJ1-4 | TRBV7-9 | - | once | CASSSNRGSPNEKLFF | TGTGCCAGCAGCTCAAATAGGGGGAGTCCCAATGAAAAACTGTTTTTT
TRBJ2-3 | TRBV19 | TRBD1 | - | CASSTGQEPDTQYF | TGTGCCAGTAGTACCGGACAGGAGCCAGATACGCAGTATTTT
TRBJ2-3 | TRBV7-9 | TRBD1 | - | CASIRGTAADTQYF | TGTGCCAGCATAAGGGGGACAGCAGCAGATACGCAGTATTTT
TRBJ1-5 | TRBV27 | - | few | CASSLWGQGINQPQHF | TGTGCCAGCAGTTTGTGGGGTCAGGGGATCAATCAGCCCCAGCATTTT
TRBJ2-1 | TRBV6-5 | TRBD1 | - | CASRADRVAGEQFF | TGTGCCAGCAGAGCAGACAGGGTGGCCGGTGAGCAGTTCTTC
TRBJ2-7 | TRBV27 | TRBD1 | many | CASRGTGTGSYEQYF | TGTGCCAGCAGAGGTACCGGGACAGGTTCCTACGAGCAGTACTTC
TRBJ2-1 | TRBV28 | TRBD2 | - | CASSQAGPNYNEQFF | TGTGCCAGCAGTCAAGCGGGACCTAACTACAATGAGCAGTTCTTC
TRBJ2-1 | TRBV19 | - | - | CASEGRYNEQFF | TGTGCCAGTGAGGGTAGATACAATGAGCAGTTCTTC
TRBJ2-5 | TRBV29-1 | - | - | CSVEGPTQETQYF | TGCAGCGTTGAAGGCCCTACCCAAGAGACCCAGTACTTC
TRBJ2-2 | TRBV7-8 | - | once | CASSPRPAGTGELFF | TGTGCCAGCAGCCCTCGCCCAGCGGGCACCGGGGAGCTGTTTTTT
TRBJ1-1 | TRBV6-5 | - | - | CASSYSRTANTEAFF | TGTGCCAGCAGTTACTCTCGGACAGCGAACACTGAAGCTTTCTTT
TRBJ2-1 | TRBV27 | - | - | CASRRDNEQFF | TGTGCCAGCAGGAGGGACAATGAGCAGTTCTTC
TRBJ2-7 | TRBV21-1 | - | - | CASSKGPSGSGEQYF | TGTGCCAGCAGCAAAGGGCCTAGCGGGAGTGGCGAGCAGTACTTC
TRBJ2-1 | TRBV2 | TRBD1 | - | CASSRDRGGTMTEQFF | TGTGCCAGCAGCCGGGACAGGGGGGGAACAATGACGGAGCAGTTCTTC
TRBJ1-5 | TRBV28 | TRBD1 | - | CASSLLGTAFSNQPQHF | TGTGCCAGCAGTTTATTAGGGACAGCTTTTAGCAATCAGCCCCAGCATTTT
TRBJ2-5 | TRBV5-6 | - | - | CASTQRGIPQETQYF | TGTGCCAGCACCCAACGAGGGATTCCCCAAGAGACCCAGTACTTC
TRBJ1-2 | TRBV11-2 | - | - | CASSQRTVIHNYGYTF | TGTGCCAGCAGCCAAAGGACAGTTATCCATAACTATGGCTACACCTTC
TRBJ1-1 | TRBV11-2 | TRBD1 | - | CASSDDRVYTEAFF | TGTGCCAGCAGCGATGACAGGGTGTACACTGAAGCTTTCTTT
TRBJ2-5 | TRBV7-9 | - | few | CASSSSGVSEETQYF | TGTGCCAGCAGCTCCTCCGGGGTGTCTGAGGAGACCCAGTACTTC
TRBJ2-3 | TRBV2 | TRBD2 | - | CASKPGTITDTQYF | TGTGCCAGCAAGCCCGGGACTATCACAGATACGCAGTATTTT
TRBJ1-1 | TRBV9 | - | - | CASSVDRGGSREAFF | TGTGCCAGCAGCGTAGATCGGGGGGGCAGCCGAGAAGCTTTCTTT
TRBJ2-7 | TRBV13 | TRBD2 | - | CASSRGGDEQYF | TGTGCCAGCAGTCGGGGGGGGGACGAGCAGTACTTC
TRBJ2-7 | TRBV7-2 | - | - | CASSPGYEQYF | TGTGCCAGCAGCCCCGGCTACGAGCAGTACTTC
TRBJ2-3 | TRBV18 | TRBD2 | - | CASSPLAGGPTDTQYF | TGTGCCAGCTCACCTCTAGCGGGGGGGCCCACAGATACGCAGTATTTT
TRBJ2-1 | TRBV9 | TRBD2 | - | CASSVALGGVNNEQFF | TGTGCCAGCAGCGTAGCGTTGGGAGGGGTGAACAATGAGCAGTTCTTC
TRBJ2-1 | TRBV15 | - | - | CATRARQSSYNEQFF | TGTGCCACCAGAGCGAGACAGAGCTCCTACAATGAGCAGTTCTTC
TRBJ2-2 | TRBV25-1 | TRBD2 | - | CASSGLAGRTGELFF | TGTGCCAGCAGTGGTCTAGCGGGACGGACCGGGGAGCTGTTTTTT
TRBJ1-5 | TRBV2 | - | - | CASSEAQWHQPQHF | TGTGCCAGCAGTGAAGCGCAATGGCATCAGCCCCAGCATTTT
TRBJ2-7 | TRBV7-9 | TRBD1 | - | CASSKGQWDEQYF | TGTGCCAGCAGCAAGGGACAGTGGGACGAGCAGTACTTC
TRBJ2-7 | TRBV27 | - | - | CASSPLNSYEQYF | TGTGCCAGCAGTCCCCTAAACTCCTACGAGCAGTACTTC
TRBJ2-1 | TRBV10-2 | TRBD2 | - | CASSESPLAGVIDEQFF | TGCGCCAGCAGTGAGTCACCACTAGCGGGAGTAATAGATGAGCAGTTCTTC
TRBJ1-5 | TRBV11-2 | - | many | CASSFQSNQPQHF | TGTGCCAGCAGCTTTCAGAGCAATCAGCCCCAGCATTTT
TRBJ1-5 | TRBV4-2 | - | - | CASSQDLGGQPQHF | TGTGCCAGCAGCCAAGATCTTGGGGGGCAGCCCCAGCATTTT
TRBJ1-1 | TRBV5-1 | TRBD1 | once | CASSPGQGAGTEAFF | TGCGCCAGCAGCCCAGGACAGGGGGCGGGCACTGAAGCTTTCTTT
TRBJ1-1 | TRBV27 | - | few | CASSLSGGPEAFF | TGTGCCAGCAGTTTATCGGGGGGGCCTGAAGCTTTCTTT
TRBJ1-3 | TRBV4-1 | TRBD1 | - | CASSQEPGQGSGNTIYF | TGCGCCAGCAGCCAAGAACCGGGACAGGGGTCTGGAAACACCATATATTTT
TRBJ2-3 | TRBV30 | - | - | CAWRVRGGDTQYF | TGTGCCTGGAGGGTCCGCGGAGGAGATACGCAGTATTTT
TRBJ2-3 | TRBV6-6 | - | - | CASSYSSRDFTDTQYF | TGTGCCAGCAGTTACTCGTCGCGGGATTTCACAGATACGCAGTATTTT
TRBJ2-5 | TRBV18 | - | - | CASSPGRTDETQYF | TGTGCCAGCTCCCCGGGGAGGACTGACGAGACCCAGTACTTC
TRBJ2-7 | TRBV6-6 | TRBD2 | - | CASSPDSGGSYEQYF | TGTGCCAGCAGTCCCGATAGCGGGGGCTCCTACGAGCAGTACTTC
TRBJ2-7 | TRBV7-2 | - | - | CASRMTPTYEQYF | TGTGCCAGCAGGATGACTCCTACCTACGAGCAGTACTTC
TRBJ2-5 | TRBV7-9 | - | - | CASSFGQQQETQYF | TGTGCCAGCAGCTTTGGACAGCAACAAGAGACCCAGTACTTC
TRBJ1-1 | TRBV7-9 | - | - | CASSLVGSSTEAFF | TGTGCCAGCAGCTTAGTTGGTAGTAGCACTGAAGCTTTCTTT